This TCR beta chain stems from a study of breast tumors, draining lymph nodes, adjacent tissues. In its sample, this clonotype was seen many times. Per the germline V gene, CDR1 is LNHDA and CDR2 is SQIVND (reference sequence). The CDR3 has 15 residues. The junction had 11 bases not matched to a gene; V was cut back by 9 bases and J by 7 bases. The lymph nodes were axillary draining lymph nodes from breast cancer patients. TCRdb analysed the multiplex PCR reads with MiXCR anew, one entry per CDR3 protein. The sample carries about 180,000 distinct CDR3 sequences, 33% recorded once. The chain carries TRBV19 and TRBJ1-4; 10 nucleotides agree with TRBD1. This clonotype was obtained from a female donor with breast cancer. Some clones in this sample may be carry-over from other donors' samples. Sequencing was done on a sample of axillary lymph node tissue. In DNA form, the CDR3 reads TGTGCCAGCCAAAATGGACAGGGGGTTGGTGAAAAACTGTTTTTT. Translating gives CASQNGQGVGEKLFF.